This T cell receptor (beta chain) was profiled in a study of PD-L1 blockade in urothelial cancer. Study overall: Patients commenced intravenous atezolizumab, 1,200 mg every 3 weeks, around 2014. A median roughly 130,000 T cells were found in blood samples.

Germline assignment: CDR1 WNHNN and CDR2 SYGVQD (reference sequence). There are 14 residues in the CDR3. With 4 bases removed from V and 5 bases from J, the gap between germline ends came to 11 bases. Each patient's cancer was a locally advanced or metastatic urothelial carcinoma. Study-wide results and limits: Having blood TCR clonality under the median before treatment predicted better survival.

With respect to this clone: Its antigen remains unidentified.

Generated by immunoSEQ multiplex PCR, the TCRdb table keeps only in-frame clones and is missing some. The profile covers tens of thousands of clones, with 84% appearing a single time and around 9.5% taken by the ten largest. This chain joins TRBV10-1 and TRBJ2-2, with D perhaps TRBD2 (6 bases). The clonotype comes from a man between 65 and 85 years old with urothelial cancer. The input for sequencing was PBMCs, taken around atezolizumab (anti-PD-L1) treatment. The CDR3 coding sequence is TGCGCCAGCAGTGCTCTAGCGTTAACCGGGGAGCTGTTTTTT. Translating it yields CASSALALTGELFF.